What follows describes a single TCR beta chain. Its antigen is unknown. From each donor, a roughly 2.7 ml peripheral blood sample was collected into PAXgene tubes and kept at -80 degrees C. Total RNA was isolated from whole blood with the PAXgene blood miRNA kit on an automated QIAcube, without T cell sorting. Peripheral blood from monozygotic twin pairs concordant or discordant for inflammatory bowel disease was subjected to deep TCRalpha and TCRbeta repertoire profiling with unique molecular barcoding. For every twin pair, smoking habits were documented, and each individual was categorised as a current, former or never smoker. From its cysteine to its phenylalanine, the CDR3 spans 15 amino acids. No DNA was logged. The germline V gene supplies CDR1 SGHRS and CDR2 YFSETQ. The sample is drawn from a study of monozygotic twins with inflammatory bowel disease (dated by TCRdb to between 2018 and 2021). For context, the study as a whole: The complete study included 28 monozygotic twin pairs: 19 IBD-discordant Danish pairs and nine German pairs, of which four were IBD-concordant and five were IBD-discordant. Within discordant pairs, disease-associated traits were sought mainly by comparing IBD patients with their genetically identical healthy co-twins. Each individual had, on average, about 151 000 unique TCRalpha sequences and 181 000 unique TCRbeta sequences available for analysis.

What the study reported, not specific to this receptor: IBD patients shared fewer clonotypes with other individuals than healthy twins did, most markedly in patients showing signs of disease activity. The results gave no support for a single strong signal or clonotype linked to IBD. A decrease in TCRbeta repertoire diversity, as measured by inverse Simpson index, was observed in IBD patients compared with their healthy co-twins. Concordant and discordant twins showed no difference in repertoire similarity, possibly because of limited statistical power. Background noise and inter-individual variability may have been introduced into the repertoires by the differing immunosuppressive treatments among patients. Distinction between different T cell subtypes could not be achieved in the analysis.

Library construction relied on 5' RACE. Preparation of each TCR library used approximately 3.5 ug of total RNA. cDNA was synthesized with SMARTScribe reverse transcriptase in eight separate reactions per sample. During cDNA synthesis, unique molecular identifiers containing a 6-nucleotide sample barcode were introduced by template switching. Two nested PCRs of about 16 and 10 cycles amplified the TCRalpha and TCRbeta cDNA, and bead purification followed each PCR. Before amplification, cDNA was treated with uracil DNA-glycosylase and purified using the QIAquick PCR purification kit. The second PCR added Illumina TruSeq-compatible adapters along with sample-specific barcodes. TapeStation and Qubit were used to check library quality and concentration, and about 5.2 ng of each library went into the pool. The pooled libraries were sequenced with 2 x 100 bp reads and custom sequencing primers on an Illumina HiSeq2500 single-index Rapid Run. Per the original workflow: PCR and sequencing errors were corrected by UMI-based consensus assembly using MiGEC version 1.2.6. MiXCR version 2.1.1 handled V(D)J alignment, clonotype assembly and CDR3 extraction. Gene usage, clonotype sharing and MAIT/NKT TCR abundance were normalised by analysing the top 1000, 10 000 and 20 000 clonotypes per sample. Diversity was computed as the inverse Simpson index with the vegan R package after downsampling to 27 000 UMIs. Paired Mann-Whitney U tests on discordant twin pairs were used, with Benjamini-Hochberg multiple-testing correction. Each CDR3 protein sequence appears as one entry after TCRdb reprocessed the reads, and no DNA is included. Clone size and V and J calls follow TCRdb, not the original study. The sample table on file contains some 170,000 distinct CDR3 sequences. The top ten constitute 6.5% to 9% of the sample.

The sample comprised blood. The clonotype comes from a human donor with ulcerative colitis or Crohn's disease, or a healthy co-twin of an affected twin (not recorded which). The rearrangement joined TRBV5-1 to TRBJ1-1. The CDR3: CASSSFGTVNTEAFF.